This T cell receptor (beta chain) was captured in a study of blood T cells in healthy people across ages. Study-wide results and caveats: Long-lived donors carried more naive CD4+ cells and greater diversity than aged donors. Older age went with lower TCR beta diversity per million T cells, in a roughly linear way.

In the case of this clonotype: What it binds is not known.

Primed by a sample-barcoded 5' primer and a J-beta primer mix, a second PCR proceeded for 7 to 11 cycles. Each cDNA molecule carried a tag from a template-switch adaptor that contained 12 random nucleotides. A single record per CDR3 protein comes from TCRdb applying MiXCR to the 5' RACE reads. This sample has almost 300,000 distinct CDR3 sequences, with roughly 26% found just once. CDR1 is SGHKS, CDR2 YYEKEE, per germline (reference sequence). This CDR3 has 14 amino acids. Trimming shortened V by 1 base and J by 7 bases, and 14 bases separated the two germline ends. Specimen: blood. The source of this sequence is a woman aged 70-85 years in good health. This rearrangement joins TRBV5-5 to TRBJ1-2; weak D call: TRBD1 (5 bases). CDR3 sequence reads: CASSLSAGRGGYTF. The CDR3 nucleotides are TGTGCCAGCAGCTTGTCGGCAGGGAGGGGTGGCTACACCTTC.